This T cell receptor beta chain was recovered during a study of PD-L1 blockade in urothelial cancer. The time point denotes: pretreatment peripheral blood. The CDR3 totals 14 residues. The V gene end was trimmed by 6 bases and the J gene end by 1 base; junction bases not matched to a gene: 5. CDR1 is SGHRS, CDR2 YFSETQ, per germline. Sequencing used immunoSEQ multiplex PCR; TCRdb keeps in-frame clones, though not all of them. The repertoire has over 65,000 clones, roughly 90% of them found once; the top ten carry 3.5% to 5%. This TCR was sampled from a man aged 65-85 years with urothelial cancer. The specimen was PBMCs, collected around atezolizumab (anti-PD-L1) treatment. The chain recombines TRBV5-1 with TRBJ1-1, with 8 bases aligning to TRBD1. The CDR3 loop reads CASTLDRGNTEAFF. The CDR3 DNA is TGCGCCAGCACCCTAGACAGGGGGAACACTGAAGCTTTCTTT.